The 22 T cell receptor beta chains below come from one sample, sequenced in a study of Graves' ophthalmopathy and Graves' hyperthyroidism. The TCR beta CDR3 regions underwent amplification from RNA transcripts. The workflow started with a first-round RT-PCR run with HTBI primers and then moved on to a second-round multiplex PCR. TCRdb reprocessed the multiplex PCR reads via MiXCR and lists one record per CDR3 protein. The top ten hold about 40% of the sample, which has about 740,000 distinct CDR3 sequences, 35% to 50% seen once. The sequenced material came from peripheral blood. The receptors shown here come from an adult man with Graves' ophthalmopathy.

As to this clonotype: The junction does not match germline at one end; this may be a read error. This rearrangement joins TRBV15 to TRBJ1-2; a weak D match, TRBD1 (6 bases). Germline lookup yields CDR1 LNHNV and CDR2 YYDKDF (reference sequence). This CDR3 region has 17 residues. CDR3 coding DNA: TGTGCCGCCAGCAGCTCCCCCCGGGACACCGAGGGCTATGGCTACACCTTC. Amino acids: CAASSSPRDTEGYGYTF.

This chain's CDR3 is CASNSGTSGGAGELFF. In DNA, the CDR3 is TGTGCCAGCAATTCCGGGACTAGCGGGGGAGCCGGGGAGCTGTTTTTT. The V and J genes are TRBV2 and TRBJ2-2, with 14 bases lining up with TRBD2. The CDR3 is made up of 16 amino acids. V shed 7 bases, J shed 6 bases, and the junction held 7 bases outside the gene matches. The germline V gene encodes CDR1 SNHLY and CDR2 FYNNEI.

The sample holds one count of this clonotype. This sequence joins TRBV9 and TRBJ2-6; D is uncertain. Germline CDR1 reads SGDLS; CDR2 reads YYNGEE. V shed 4 bases and J shed 3 bases, with 17 bases lying between them. The CDR3 contains 17 residues. CDR3 protein: CASSPGRITGGANVLTF. CDR3 coding DNA: TGTGCCAGCAGCCCGGGCCGGATCACGGGTGGGGCCAACGTCCTGACTTTC.

DNA of the CDR3: TGTGCCACCAGCAGAGGGACGCCCGTCTATGGCTACACCTTC. It encodes CATSRGTPVYGYTF. The chain has TRBV15 and TRBJ1-2; D remains ambiguous. Trimming shortened V by 1 base and J by 4 bases, and 10 bases separated the two germline ends. CDR1 LNHNV and CDR2 YYDKDF come from the germline V gene (reference sequence). The CDR3 totals 14 residues.

This clonotype was recorded only once. The chain joins TRBV7-8 to TRBJ1-2; 8 nucleotides align to TRBD1. There are 16 residues in the CDR3. Germline CDR1 SGHVS, CDR2 FQNEAQ. J lost 8 bases, V lost 6 bases, and 17 bases had no gene match. CDR3 protein: CASSIRTGGLGGGYTF. CDR3 DNA sequence: TGTGCCAGCAGTATCCGCACAGGGGGTCTCGGGGGAGGCTACACCTTC.

This clonotype has just a few counts. V is TRBV20-1 and J is TRBJ2-5; D may be TRBD1 (5 bases). This CDR3 has 14 amino acids. Trimming took off 0 bases at V and 2 bases at J, with 10 bases between the two ends. Germline V gene data show CDR1 as DFQATT and CDR2 as SNEGSKA (reference sequence). CDR3 DNA: TGCAGTGCTAGAGATCACAGACAGCAAGAGACCCAGTACTTC. It translates to CSARDHRQQETQYF.

This rearrangement joins TRBV25-1 to TRBJ1-6; no definite D call. This CDR3 is 14 amino acids long. V was shortened by 5 bases and J by 8 bases, with 13 bases between the two germline ends. Germline values: CDR1 MGHDK, CDR2 SYGVNS. The CDR3 protein is CASSPGLVHSPLHF. The CDR3 DNA is TGTGCCAGCAGTCCTGGCCTCGTCCATTCACCCCTCCACTTT.

In this sample, this clonotype turned up many times. The gene calls are TRBV2 and TRBJ2-5, with D possibly TRBD2 on 6 matching bases. The ends were cut back, 0 bases at V and 9 bases at J, with 14 bases in the middle. CDR3 length: 14 residues. In germline, CDR1 is SNHLY, CDR2 FYNNEI. DNA for the CDR3: TGTGCCAGCAGTGAAGCGAGGGGACCGGGGGCCCAGTACTTC. This sequence encodes CASSEARGPGAQYF.

V is TRBV7-9 and J is TRBJ2-7; 7 nucleotides align to TRBD1. CDR1 and CDR2 (germline): SEHNR, FQNEAQ (reference sequence). This CDR3 is 14 amino acids long. J was trimmed by 1 base and V by 8 bases; bases with no gene match: 8. Written as DNA, the CDR3 is TGTGCCAGCGGCCTCACCAGGGGGTCCTACGAGCAGTACTTC. Translation gives CASGLTRGSYEQYF.

This clonotype was seen at least ten times. The chain has TRBV7-2 and TRBJ1-2; TRBD1 is a possible D gene (5 bases). The germline V and J ends were trimmed by 3 bases and 8 bases, with 13 bases remaining between them. The CDR3 is 13 residues long. In germline, CDR1 is SGHTA, CDR2 FQGNSA. The CDR3 bases are TGTGCCAGCAGCTTTCAGGGTCTGAGGGGCTACACCTTC. Translation: CASSFQGLRGYTF.

This clonotype was seen only once. The junction differs from germline at one of its ends, possibly a read error. The chain employs TRBV20-1 and TRBJ1-5, with D possibly TRBD1 on 6 matching bases. The CDR3 extends over 16 amino acids. The V gene's germline CDR1 is DFQATT and CDR2 SNEGSKA (reference sequence). This chain's CDR3 is CSATPIETGPNRPQHF. CDR3 nucleotide sequence: TGCAGTGCTACCCCGATCGAGACAGGTCCTAATCGGCCCCAGCATTTT.

At least ten counts were recorded for this clonotype. The chain employs TRBV19 and TRBJ2-7; D assignment may be TRBD1 or TRBD2 (7 bases each). The germline CDR1 and CDR2 sequences are LNHDA and SQIVND (reference sequence). Trimming cost V 5 bases and J 2 bases, with 13 bases left between them. This CDR3 has 14 amino acids. DNA of the CDR3: TGTGCCAGTAGTGCCCAGGGGGGGACCTACGAGCAGTACTTC. It is translated as CASSAQGGTYEQYF.

Concerning this clonotype: Compared with germline, one end of the junction differs, possibly owing to a read error. The chain carries TRBV11-2 and TRBJ2-5, with 7 bases matching TRBD2. Germline CDR1 SGHAT, CDR2 FQNNGV. This CDR3 region has 15 residues. CDR3 nucleotide sequence: TGTGCCGGCAGCCTAGGACTAGTCCGTGACGAGACCCAGTACTTC. Its translation is CAGSLGLVRDETQYF.

The chain links TRBV29-1 to TRBJ1-2; D unresolved. The CDR3 runs to 11 residues. The germline V gene has CDR1 SQVTM and CDR2 ANQGSEA. The CDR3 loop is CSVGLSYGYTF. CDR3 DNA: TGCAGTGTGGGCTTGAGCTATGGCTACACCTTC.

The chain uses TRBV20-1 and TRBJ1-4; D possibly corresponds to TRBD1 (6 bases). The CDR3 covers 15 residues. Trimming left V 6 bases short and J 8 bases short, with 22 bases between. Germline V gene lookup returns CDR1 DFQATT and CDR2 SNEGSKA (reference sequence). Here the CDR3 reads CSAKGVTQDPEKLFF. The CDR3 coding sequence is TGCAGTGCCAAGGGGGTCACCCAAGACCCGGAAAAACTGTTTTTT.

This chain links TRBV7-9 with TRBJ1-2, with TRBD1 as a possible D gene (5 bases). The germline gives CDR1 SEHNR, CDR2 FQNEAQ (reference sequence). Deletions cut 2 bases from V and 13 bases from J, with 23 bases between. The CDR3 runs to 15 residues. The CDR3 protein is CASSLTSGAISGTTF. CDR3 coding DNA: TGTGCCAGCAGCTTAACGAGCGGGGCCATCTCTGGAACCACCTTC.

V is TRBV10-3 and J is TRBJ2-6; TRBD2 is a possible D gene (5 bases). V was pared by 4 bases and J by 4 bases, with 23 bases between. The germline CDR1 and CDR2 sequences are ENHRY and SYGVKD. This CDR3 comprises 19 residues. The chain's CDR3 is CAISAETPGRLTGANVLTF. DNA for the CDR3: TGTGCCATCAGTGCGGAAACCCCGGGCCGACTAACGGGGGCCAACGTCCTGACTTTC.

This rearrangement joins TRBV9 to TRBJ2-7, with 7 bases identical to TRBD1. The CDR3 extends over 15 amino acids. Trimming removed 3 bases from V and 3 bases from J; junction bases left unmatched: 9. Germline CDR1 is SGDLS and CDR2 is YYNGEE. The CDR3 DNA is TGTGCCAGCAGCGCGACTCCGACAGGGATCTACGAGCAGTACTTC. This translates into CASSATPTGIYEQYF.

This clonotype was observed a single time. The J gene is TRBJ2-7, the V gene TRBV10-3; tentative D call: TRBD2 (5 bases). Germline CDR1 and CDR2: ENHRY and SYGVKD. This CDR3 spans 13 amino acids. The CDR3 loop is CVSSLASFHEQYF. CDR3 sequence (DNA): TGTGTCAGCAGTTTAGCTAGCTTCCACGAGCAGTACTTC.

Comments on this clonotype: Its ends do not fully match the called genes, so a read error is possible. This chain connects TRBV10-3 to TRBJ2-5; TRBD2 agrees at 16 bases. The CDR3 extends over 15 amino acids. The germline V gene has CDR1 ENHRY and CDR2 SYGVKD. This chain's CDR3 is CASTGTSGRGEIQYF. In DNA form, the CDR3 reads TGTGCCAGCACCGGGACTAGCGGGAGGGGAGAGATCCAGTACTTC.

This clonotype was found a few times. The V and J genes are TRBV4-3 and TRBJ1-2; D not resolved. The CDR3 spans 15 residues. Germline V gene lookup returns CDR1 LGHNA and CDR2 YSLEER. The V end lost 3 bases, the J end lost 3 bases, and 14 bases lay between the germline ends. CDR3 coding DNA: TGCGCCAGCAGCCAGGGAAGAAGAGGAGACTATGGCTACACCTTC. Its translation is CASSQGRRGDYGYTF.

In this sample, this clonotype turned up once. The chain combines TRBV10-3 with TRBJ1-2, with 7 bases aligning to TRBD1. CDR3 length equals 13 residues. CDR1 is ENHRY, CDR2 SYGVKD, per germline. The trim removed 10 bases at V and 8 bases at J, leaving 13 bases unmatched. The CDR3 here is CASSQGDRYGYTF. The CDR3 nucleotides are TGTGCCAGCAGCCAGGGGGACAGATACGGCTACACCTTC.